The rows below give T cell receptor beta chains drawn from one sample of a study of T cells in Graves' hyperthyroidism and ophthalmopathy. TCRdb redid the calling of the multiplex PCR reads with MiXCR, one entry per CDR3 protein. The profile shows about 560,000 distinct CDR3 sequences, 16% of them singletons. Sequencing was done on a sample of blood. Receptors originate from a woman between 18 and 29 years old with Graves' hyperthyroidism. CDR3s include the opening cysteine and the closing phenylalanine or tryptophan. Each record gives: V gene, clone size, D gene, J gene, CDR3 protein, CDR3 DNA. D genes are given only for firm matches. The size entry is marked missing in some rows and otherwise reads once, few, many or a size class.

TRBV6-5,NA,TRBD1,TRBJ1-2,CASSYQGQGDGYTF,TGTGCCAGCAGTTACCAGGGACAGGGGGATGGCTACACCTTC
TRBV6-1,NA,NA,TRBJ2-5,CASGIEGRQETQYF,TGTGCCAGCGGAATTGAGGGGCGCCAAGAGACCCAGTACTTC
TRBV19,few,NA,TRBJ2-2,CASSTVGHSNTGELFF,TGTGCCAGTAGTACCGTCGGACACTCGAACACCGGGGAGCTGTTTTTT
TRBV3-1,many,NA,TRBJ1-1,CASSQDWDTEAFF,TGTGCCAGCAGCCAAGACTGGGACACTGAAGCTTTCTTT
TRBV11-3,few,NA,TRBJ2-1,CASSLLKTGEQFF,TGTGCCAGCAGCTTACTTAAAACGGGTGAGCAGTTCTTC
TRBV3-1,many,NA,TRBJ1-1,CASCRGNTEAFF,TGTGCCAGCTGCCGGGGGAACACTGAAGCTTTCTTT
TRBV28,NA,NA,TRBJ1-5,CASSLEGTNQPQHF,TGTGCCAGCAGTTTAGAGGGAACTAATCAGCCCCAGCATTTT
TRBV5-1,few,NA,TRBJ2-4,CASARVPGTTKNIQYF,TGCGCCAGCGCTAGGGTCCCGGGAACTACCAAAAACATTCAGTACTTC
TRBV6-2/TRBV6-3,NA,NA,TRBJ2-3,CASSYRLTGTDTQYF,TGTGCCAGCAGTTACCGCCTGACAGGTACAGATACGCAGTATTTT
TRBV6-1,few,TRBD1,TRBJ2-1,CASSGQGAYNEQFF,TGTGCCAGCAGCGGACAGGGAGCCTACAATGAGCAGTTCTTC
TRBV20-1,NA,NA,TRBJ2-5,CSASFLETQYF,NA
TRBV7-8,few,TRBD2,TRBJ2-2,CASSLRLAGTGELFF,TGTGCCAGCAGCTTAAGACTAGCGGGAACCGGGGAGCTGTTTTTT
TRBV11-2,many,NA,TRBJ2-1,CASSLQGSYNEQFF,TGTGCCAGCAGCTTACAGGGTTCCTACAATGAGCAGTTCTTC
TRBV7-2,few,NA,TRBJ2-7,CASRRSRFYEQYF,TGTGCCAGCAGACGAAGCAGATTCTACGAGCAGTACTTC
TRBV2,many,NA,TRBJ2-6,CASGQTQQTF,TGTGCCAGTGGACAGACCCAACAAACTTTC
TRBV30,few,NA,TRBJ1-5,CAWSGTASLAGNQPQHF,TGTGCCTGGAGTGGGACAGCTTCGTTGGCTGGAAATCAGCCCCAGCATTTT
TRBV24-1,many,NA,TRBJ2-3,CATSDLRREGKTDTQYF,TGTGCCACCAGTGATTTGCGGCGGGAAGGGAAGACAGATACGCAGTATTTT
TRBV12-3/TRBV12-4,many,TRBD1,TRBJ1-6,CASSPGQGAGSPLHF,TGTGCCAGCAGCCCCGGACAGGGGGCTGGTTCACCCCTCCACTTT
TRBV20-1,many,NA,TRBJ2-1,CSAESQQPIHEQFF,TGCAGTGCTGAATCCCAACAGCCTATCCATGAGCAGTTCTTC
TRBV29-1,NA,TRBD1,TRBJ1-2,CSIRDRKMPYGYTF,TGCAGCATAAGGGACAGGAAGATGCCCTATGGCTACACCTTC
TRBV27,few,TRBD2,TRBJ2-3,CASSLRRLAGDPTHTQYF,TGTGCCAGCAGTTTAAGGCGGTTAGCGGGGGACCCCACACATACGCAGTATTTT
TRBV7-9,NA,TRBD2,TRBJ2-3,CASSLISGTTDTQYF,TGTGCCAGCAGCTTGATCAGCGGGACCACAGATACGCAGTATTTT
TRBV7-9,NA,TRBD2,TRBJ2-7,CASSSRTSGGSLPHYEQYF,TGTGCCAGCAGCTCCAGGACTAGCGGGGGGTCCCTGCCCCACTACGAGCAGTACTTC
TRBV7-8,NA,TRBD1,TRBJ1-4,CASSLGPGQGFNEKLFF,TGTGCCAGCAGCTTAGGTCCGGGACAGGGATTTAATGAAAAACTGTTTTTT
TRBV7-2,few,NA,TRBJ2-3,CASSLAVLLDTQYF,TGTGCCAGCAGCTTAGCAGTACTGCTAGATACGCAGTATTTT
TRBV24-1,NA,TRBD2,TRBJ2-5,CATSDFSASGGETQYF,TGTGCCACCAGTGATTTCTCAGCTAGCGGGGGGGAGACCCAGTACTTC
TRBV20-1,NA,NA,TRBJ2-4,CSGQVQAKNIQYF,TGCAGTGGGCAGGTTCAAGCCAAAAACATTCAGTACTTC
TRBV10-2,NA,NA,TRBJ2-5,CASSERWVKETQYF,TGCGCCAGCAGTGAGCGGTGGGTTAAAGAGACCCAGTACTTC
TRBV19,NA,NA,TRBJ2-1,CASTSSEGLSYNEQFF,TGTGCCAGTACCAGTTCTGAGGGCCTCTCCTACAATGAGCAGTTCTTC
TRBV20-1,few,NA,TRBJ2-3,CSARVGSGRETDTQYF,TGCAGTGCTAGAGTTGGTAGCGGTCGGGAAACAGATACGCAGTATTTT
TRBV18,NA,NA,TRBJ2-7,CASSQQGGGYEQYF,TGTGCCAGCTCACAACAGGGAGGAGGCTACGAGCAGTACTTC